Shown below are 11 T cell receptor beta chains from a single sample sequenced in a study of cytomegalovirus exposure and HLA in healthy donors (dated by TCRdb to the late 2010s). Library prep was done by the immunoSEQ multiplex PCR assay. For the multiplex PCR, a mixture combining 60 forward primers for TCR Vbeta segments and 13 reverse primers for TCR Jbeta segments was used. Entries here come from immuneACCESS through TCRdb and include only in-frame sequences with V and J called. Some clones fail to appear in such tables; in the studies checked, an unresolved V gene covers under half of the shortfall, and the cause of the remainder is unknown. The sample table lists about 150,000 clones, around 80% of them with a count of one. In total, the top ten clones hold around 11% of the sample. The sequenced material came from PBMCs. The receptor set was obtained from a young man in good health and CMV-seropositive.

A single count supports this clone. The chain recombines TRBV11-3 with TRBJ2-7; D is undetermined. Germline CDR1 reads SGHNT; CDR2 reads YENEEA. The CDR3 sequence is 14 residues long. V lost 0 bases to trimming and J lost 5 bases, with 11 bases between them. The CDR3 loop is CASSLDTTRNEQYF. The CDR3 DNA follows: TGTGCCAGCAGCTTAGACACCACGAGGAACGAGCAGTACTTC.

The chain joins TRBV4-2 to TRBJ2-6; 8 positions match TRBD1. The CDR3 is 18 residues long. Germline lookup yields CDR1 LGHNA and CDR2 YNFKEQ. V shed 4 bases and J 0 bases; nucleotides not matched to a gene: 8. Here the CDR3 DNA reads TGTGCCAGCAGCCCCCGGGACAGGAAAAACTCTGGGGCCAACGTCCTGACTTTC. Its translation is CASSPRDRKNSGANVLTF.

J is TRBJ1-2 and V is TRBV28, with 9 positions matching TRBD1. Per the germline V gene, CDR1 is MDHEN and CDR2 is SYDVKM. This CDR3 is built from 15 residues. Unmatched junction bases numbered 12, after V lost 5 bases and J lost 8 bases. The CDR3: CASSEGDRVVWGYTF. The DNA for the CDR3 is TGTGCCAGCAGTGAGGGGGACAGGGTAGTGTGGGGCTACACCTTC.

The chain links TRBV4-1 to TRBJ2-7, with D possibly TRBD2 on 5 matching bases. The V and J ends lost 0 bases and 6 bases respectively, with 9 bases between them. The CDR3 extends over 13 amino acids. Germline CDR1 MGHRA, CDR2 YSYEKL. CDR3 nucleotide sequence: TGCGCCAGCAGCCAAGATCTTGGGAGCGAGCAGTACTTC. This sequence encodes CASSQDLGSEQYF.

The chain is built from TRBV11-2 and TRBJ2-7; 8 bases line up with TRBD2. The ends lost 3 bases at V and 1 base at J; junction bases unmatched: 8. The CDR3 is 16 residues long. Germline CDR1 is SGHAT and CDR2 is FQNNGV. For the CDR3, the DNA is TGTGCCAGCAGCTTTTCGGGAGGGCTCACTTCCTACGAGCAGTACTTC. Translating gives CASSFSGGLTSYEQYF. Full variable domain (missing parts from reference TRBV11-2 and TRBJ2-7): EAGVAQSPRYKIIEKRQSVAFWCNPISGHATLYWYQQILGQGPKLLIQFQNNGVVDDSQLPKDRFSAERLKGVDSTLKIQPAKLEDSAVYLCASSFSGGLTSYEQYFGPGTRLTVT.

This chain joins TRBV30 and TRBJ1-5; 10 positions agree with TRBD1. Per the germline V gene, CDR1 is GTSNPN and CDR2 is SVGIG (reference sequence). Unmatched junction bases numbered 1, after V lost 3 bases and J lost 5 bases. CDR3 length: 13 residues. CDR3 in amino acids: CAWRGQGYQPQHF. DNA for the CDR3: TGTGCCTGGAGGGGACAGGGGTATCAGCCCCAGCATTTT.

This chain's CDR3 is CSVEGTGSYPYEQYF. In DNA form, the CDR3 reads TGCAGCGTTGAAGGGACAGGTTCCTACCCCTACGAGCAGTACTTC. The rearrangement uses TRBV29-1 and TRBJ2-7; 7 bases align to TRBD1. CDR3 size: 15 residues. V trimming: 1 base; J trimming: 2 bases; junction bases outside the gene matches: 8. The germline CDR1 and CDR2 sequences are SQVTM and ANQGSEA.

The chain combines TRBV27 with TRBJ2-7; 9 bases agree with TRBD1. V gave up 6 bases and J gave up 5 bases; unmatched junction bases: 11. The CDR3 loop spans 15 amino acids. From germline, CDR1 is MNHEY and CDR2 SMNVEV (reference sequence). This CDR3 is CASRSKGTGRDEQYF. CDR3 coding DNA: TGTGCCAGCAGATCCAAAGGGACAGGGCGCGACGAGCAGTACTTC.

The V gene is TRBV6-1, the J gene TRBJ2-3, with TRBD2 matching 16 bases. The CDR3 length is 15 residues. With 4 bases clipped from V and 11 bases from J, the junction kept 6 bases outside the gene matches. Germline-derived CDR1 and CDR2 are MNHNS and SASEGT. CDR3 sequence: CASSVGLAGGQGQYF. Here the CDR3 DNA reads TGTGCCAGCAGTGTGGGACTAGCGGGAGGGCAGGGGCAGTATTTT.

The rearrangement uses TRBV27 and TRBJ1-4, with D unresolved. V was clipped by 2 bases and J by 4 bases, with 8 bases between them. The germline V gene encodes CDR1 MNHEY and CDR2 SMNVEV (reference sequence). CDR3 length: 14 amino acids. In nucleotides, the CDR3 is TGTGCCAGCAGTTTAGGAGGATATAATGAAAAACTGTTTTTT. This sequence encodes CASSLGGYNEKLFF.

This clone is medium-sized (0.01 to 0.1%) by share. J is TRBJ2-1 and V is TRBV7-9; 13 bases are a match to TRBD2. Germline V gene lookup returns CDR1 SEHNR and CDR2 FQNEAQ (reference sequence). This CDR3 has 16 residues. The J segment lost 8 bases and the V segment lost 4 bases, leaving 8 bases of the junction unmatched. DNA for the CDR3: TGTGCCAGCAGCTCCGATTGGACTAGCGGGGGCGATGAGCAGTTCTTC. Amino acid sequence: CASSSDWTSGGDEQFF. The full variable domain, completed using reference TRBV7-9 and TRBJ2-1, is DTGVSQNPRHKITKRGQNVTFRCDPISEHNRLYWYRQTLGQGPEFLTYFQNEAQLEKSRLLSDRFSAERPKGSFSTLEIQRTEQGDSAMYLCASSSDWTSGGDEQFFGPGTRLTVL.